These T cell receptor beta chains were read from a single sample in a study of immune cell composition in non-small cell lung cancer. Repertoires were generated with immunoSEQ multiplex PCR, while TCRdb's copy carries only in-frame clones and drops some. The sample carries approximately 11,000 clones, around two thirds recorded once. Sequenced sample: lung tumor tissue. These receptors were taken from a human donor with non-small cell lung cancer. The CDR3 runs from the conserved cysteine through the conserved F or W. The order of the fields is V gene, D gene, J gene, clone size, CDR3 DNA, CDR3 protein. The D gene is left open where the match is weak. Clone size is stated in some rows and not others, as once, few, many or a class when expanded.

TRBV25-1	-	TRBJ1-5	-	TGTGCCAGCACCGGGACTGGGAATCAGCCCCAGCATTTT	CASTGTGNQPQHF
TRBV5-8	-	TRBJ2-3	-	TGTGCCAGCAGCTTTGGACTCAGCACAGATACGCAGTATTTT	CASSFGLSTDTQYF
TRBV7-2	TRBD2	TRBJ2-7	-	TGTGCCAGCAGCTGGACTAGCGGGAGAGTCAGCGAGCAGTACTTC	CASSWTSGRVSEQYF
TRBV6-6	-	TRBJ1-3	-	TGTGCCACCTCGCGGGTAGACTCTGGAAACACCATATATTTT	CATSRVDSGNTIYF
TRBV2	-	TRBJ1-5	few	TGTGCCAGCAGGGACACGTTTAGCAATCAGCCCCAGCATTTT	CASRDTFSNQPQHF
TRBV5-8	-	TRBJ2-1	-	TGTGCCAGCAGCTTCTCGTTCGGCGGTTCTCAGAGTTGGGACAATGAGCAGTTCTTC	CASSFSFGGSQSWDNEQFF
TRBV19	TRBD1	TRBJ2-2	-	TGTGCCAGTAGTTTTAAGACAGGGGTGCCCGGGGAGCTGTTTTTT	CASSFKTGVPGELFF
TRBV5-1	-	TRBJ1-1	-	TGCGCCAGCAGCAAGACAGGCGATGGCATGAACACTGAAGCTTTCTTT	CASSKTGDGMNTEAFF
TRBV6-1	TRBD1	TRBJ2-7	-	TGTGCCAGCAGTGTACGACAGGGCTACGAGCAGTACTTC	CASSVRQGYEQYF
TRBV9	-	TRBJ1-3	-	TGTGCCAGCAGCCCGACTTACTCTGGAAACACCATATATTTT	CASSPTYSGNTIYF
TRBV28	-	TRBJ2-1	-	TGTGCCAGCAGTTCCCATGGTCTAGCGAATGAGCAGTTCTTC	CASSSHGLANEQFF
TRBV11-2	-	TRBJ2-5	-	TGTGCCAGCAGCCCAGGGGACAGCGCTGGAGGGGAGACCCAGTACTTC	CASSPGDSAGGETQYF
TRBV10-3	TRBD2	TRBJ2-7	-	TGTGCCATCAGTGCGACTAGCGGGGCCTACGAGCAGTACTTC	CAISATSGAYEQYF
TRBV11-2	-	TRBJ1-2	-	TGTGCCAGCAGCTTGGGGGCCTCAGAATACTATGGCTACACCTTC	CASSLGASEYYGYTF
TRBV4-3	-	TRBJ2-2	-	TGCGCCAGCAGCCAAGGTTTAACCGGGGAGCTGTTTTTT	CASSQGLTGELFF
TRBV30	-	TRBJ2-1	-	TGTGCCTGGAGTGTACCCGGGGTTTATGAGCAGTTCTTC	CAWSVPGVYEQFF
TRBV18	-	TRBJ2-1	few	TGTGCCAGCTCACCCGGGGGCTACAATGAGCAGTTCTTC	CASSPGGYNEQFF
TRBV4-2	-	TRBJ1-5	few	TGTGCCAGCAGCCAAGGCGCCGGGAATTCAGTCCAGCCCCAGCATTTT	CASSQGAGNSVQPQHF
TRBV18	TRBD1	TRBJ2-1	few	TGTGCCAGCTCACAGACCGGACAGGACAATGAGCAGTTCTTC	CASSQTGQDNEQFF
TRBV5-6	-	TRBJ2-1	-	TGTGCCAGCAGCTTGTTGGCGGGCATATACAATGAGCAGTTCTTC	CASSLLAGIYNEQFF
TRBV5-6	-	TRBJ1-2	few	TGTGCCAGCAGCCCCTGGGAGGGCTATGGCTACACCTTC	CASSPWEGYGYTF
TRBV7-3	-	TRBJ2-1	-	TGTGCCAGCAGCATAGACAATGAGCAGTTCTTC	CASSIDNEQFF
TRBV29-1	-	TRBJ2-3	-	TGCAGCGCGGCGAGAGGAGATACGCAGTATTTT	CSAARGDTQYF
TRBV29-1	-	TRBJ1-2	few	TGCAGCGTTGCCAAATCTACAGGGTATGGCTACACCTTC	CSVAKSTGYGYTF
TRBV10-3	-	TRBJ2-6	-	TGTGCCATCAGTGAGTCGATGACAGCCAACTCTGGGGCCAACGTCCTGACTTTC	CAISESMTANSGANVLTF
TRBV10-3	-	TRBJ1-4	-	TGTGCCATCAGTGAAGCGGGACCAAATGAAAAACTGTTTTTT	CAISEAGPNEKLFF
TRBV7-3	TRBD2	TRBJ2-1	-	TGTGCCAGCAGCTTAGACGCGGGAGGATACAATGAGCAGTTCTTC	CASSLDAGGYNEQFF
TRBV28	TRBD1	TRBJ2-2	-	TGTGCCAGCAGTCCGACCCGGACAGGGAACACCGGGGAGCTGTTTTTT	CASSPTRTGNTGELFF
TRBV4-2	-	TRBJ2-3	-	TGTGCCAGCAGCCAAGCCGCTTTCGGGAGTAGGACAGATACGCAGTATTTT	CASSQAAFGSRTDTQYF
TRBV7-2	-	TRBJ2-7	few	TGTGCCAGCAGCTTAGGACTAGGGAGCTCCTACGAGCAGTACTTC	CASSLGLGSSYEQYF
TRBV4-2	TRBD1	TRBJ1-2	-	TGTGCCAGCAGCTGGGGACAGGAGGGTTTTGGCTACACCTTC	CASSWGQEGFGYTF
TRBV10-3	-	TRBJ1-2	-	TGTGCCATCAGAGCGAGTGGGGACTTAGGAGGCTACACCTTC	CAIRASGDLGGYTF
TRBV4-1	TRBD1	TRBJ2-3	-	TGCGCCAGCAGCCACGACAGGGCGGGCACAGATACGCAGTATTTT	CASSHDRAGTDTQYF
TRBV18	-	TRBJ2-1	once	TGTGCCAGCTCACCAGGGGTCAGGGGCAATGAGCAGTTCTTC	CASSPGVRGNEQFF
TRBV7-2	TRBD2	TRBJ2-7	once	TGTGCCAGCAGCTTAGCCGGGACTAGCGGGAACCCCTACGAGCAGTACTTC	CASSLAGTSGNPYEQYF
TRBV2	TRBD2	TRBJ2-7	-	TGTGCCAGCAGTGCGACTAGCGGGAGCGCCTACGAGCAGTACTTC	CASSATSGSAYEQYF
TRBV7-9	TRBD1	TRBJ1-1	-	TGTGCCAGCAGCTCTAGACAGGGCGCTGAAGCTTTCTTT	CASSSRQGAEAFF
TRBV7-2	-	TRBJ1-2	-	TGTGCCAGCAGCTTAGGTTCCGGCTATGGCTACACCTTC	CASSLGSGYGYTF
TRBV10-3	-	TRBJ2-7	-	TGTGCCATCAGTGCAGCACAGACGGGGGACTACGAGCAGTACTTC	CAISAAQTGDYEQYF
TRBV7-6	TRBD1	TRBJ1-2	-	TGTGCCAGCAGCTTGGACGACAGGGGACGTGACTACACCTTC	CASSLDDRGRDYTF
TRBV6-6	TRBD2	TRBJ2-1	-	TGTGCCAGCAGTGGGCCGGGGGGGGATGAGCAGTTCTTC	CASSGPGGDEQFF
TRBV7-9	TRBD2	TRBJ2-3	-	TGTGCCAGCAGCTTAGTGTCGGGGGGAGATACGCAGTATTTT	CASSLVSGGDTQYF
TRBV7-9	TRBD2	TRBJ2-3	-	TGTGCCAGCAGCCGGACCGATTTTACTAGCGGAGAGGCAGATACGCAGTATTTT	CASSRTDFTSGEADTQYF
TRBV18	-	TRBJ1-5	-	TGTGCCAGCTCACCCAGACAGGAGAGGCAGCCCCAGCATTTT	CASSPRQERQPQHF
TRBV19	TRBD1	TRBJ1-1	medium-sized	TGTGCCAGTAGCCGGGACAGGAACACTGAAGCTTTCTTT	CASSRDRNTEAFF
TRBV30	TRBD1	TRBJ1-1	-	TGTGCCTGGAGTCAACAGGGGGAAGCTTTCTTT	CAWSQQGEAFF
TRBV15	-	TRBJ2-2	-	TGTGCCACCAGCAGAGATCGGTACACCGGGGAGCTGTTTTTT	CATSRDRYTGELFF
TRBV11-2	TRBD2	TRBJ2-3	-	TGTGCCAGCAGCTTAGGAGCGGGAGGAGGCGCAGATACGCAGTATTTT	CASSLGAGGGADTQYF
TRBV18	-	TRBJ2-5	-	TGTGCCAGCTCCCCAATAGGGGCTGGAGAGACCCAGTACTTC	CASSPIGAGETQYF
TRBV28	TRBD1	TRBJ1-1	few	TGTGCCAGCAGTCCAACGACAGGGAGGAGGGCTGAAGCTTTCTTT	CASSPTTGRRAEAFF
TRBV28	TRBD2	TRBJ2-1	-	TGTGCCAGCAGCCAACGGATACTAGCGGGAGTCCCCGTCTTC	CASSQRILAGVPVF
TRBV20-1	-	TRBJ2-7	few	TGCAGTGCTAGGACTAGCTACGAGCAGTACTTC	CSARTSYEQYF
TRBV2	TRBD2	TRBJ2-5	few	TGTGCCAGCAGTGAGGGTAGAGCGGGAGCCTTGTACCAAGAGACCCAGTACTTC	CASSEGRAGALYQETQYF
TRBV5-1	-	TRBJ1-1	few	TGCGCCAGCAGTTATACAGGGTTGGAGGCTTTCTTT	CASSYTGLEAFF
TRBV18	-	TRBJ2-1	-	TGTGCCAGCTCTCCAACCGGGAATGAGCAGTTCTTC	CASSPTGNEQFF
TRBV5-4	TRBD1	TRBJ2-7	-	TGTGCCAGCAGTACAGGGGGCGATACCTACGAGCAGTACTTC	CASSTGGDTYEQYF
TRBV15	TRBD2	TRBJ2-1	-	TGTGCCACCAGCAGAGAGACTAGCGGTATCGAGCAGTTCTTC	CATSRETSGIEQFF
TRBV2	-	TRBJ2-1	-	TGTGCCAGCAGTGAACCGTTCGAGACATGGAAGTTCTTC	CASSEPFETWKFF
TRBV4-1	-	TRBJ2-3	-	TGCGCCAGCAGCCTTCGACACGTTATTACAGATACGCAGTATTTT	CASSLRHVITDTQYF
TRBV2	-	TRBJ2-3	-	TGTGCCAGCAGGGTCGGGACAACCGCCCGATACGCGCAGTATTTT	CASRVGTTARYAQYF